This T cell receptor (beta chain) was obtained from a study of T cell responses to AZD1222 COVID-19 vaccine. About the research overall: Pooling of second doses given at about 4 or about 12 weeks was done.

The protocol was immunoSEQ multiplex PCR, while the TCRdb copy is restricted to in-frame clones and leaves out a portion. The data contain around 96,000 clones, about 88% of them seen just once; the ten biggest clones take up over 2.5%. Notes on the study in general: The donor cohort was predominantly white British with a female majority, and clonal diversity may have been underestimated. Receipt of two AZD1222 doses was followed by a rise in Spike-specific TCR breadth and depth.

CDR1 is LGHNA, CDR2 YSLEER, per germline. CDR3 size: 16 residues. V dropped 0 bases and J dropped 4 bases, with 14 bases sitting between them. Regarding this clone: Its antigen is not known.

The rearrangement uses TRBV4-3 and TRBJ2-3; tentatively, D is TRBD2 (5 bases). The material was peripheral blood, obtained on day 0 of AZD1222 vaccination. This TCR derives from an adult in good health. As DNA, the CDR3 is TGCGCCAGCAGCCAAGATTTTGCTAGCTTGGCAGATACGCAGTATTTT. Its protein product is CASSQDFASLADTQYF.